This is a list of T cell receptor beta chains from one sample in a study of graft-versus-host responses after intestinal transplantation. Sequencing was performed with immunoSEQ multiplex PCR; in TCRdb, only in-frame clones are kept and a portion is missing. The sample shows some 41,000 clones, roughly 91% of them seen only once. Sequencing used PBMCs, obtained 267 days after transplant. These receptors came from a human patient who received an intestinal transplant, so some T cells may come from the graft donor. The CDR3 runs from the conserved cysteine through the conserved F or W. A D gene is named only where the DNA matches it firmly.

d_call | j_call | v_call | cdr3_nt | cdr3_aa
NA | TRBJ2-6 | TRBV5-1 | TGCGCCAGCAGCTTTAATGGGGCCAACGTCCTGACTTTC | CASSFNGANVLTF
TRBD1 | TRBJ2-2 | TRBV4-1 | TGCGCCAGTGGGACAGGGGGCGCCCACACCGGGGAGCTGTTTTTT | CASGTGGAHTGELFF
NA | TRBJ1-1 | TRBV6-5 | TGTGCCAGCATTGCCGGGACTTTGGGCACTGAAGCTTTCTTT | CASIAGTLGTEAFF
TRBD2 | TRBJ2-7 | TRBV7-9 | TGTGCCAGCAGCTTAACCGGCGGGGGAGCCTCCTACGAGCAGTACTTC | CASSLTGGGASYEQYF
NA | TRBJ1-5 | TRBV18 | TGTGCCAGCTCTCTTTCTAACAGGCTACTCCAGCCCCAGCATTTT | CASSLSNRLLQPQHF
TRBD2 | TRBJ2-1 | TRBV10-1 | TGCGCCAGCAGGCACTCGGGGGGGCATGAGCAGTTCTTC | CASRHSGGHEQFF
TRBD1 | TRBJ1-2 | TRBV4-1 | TGCGCCAGCAGCTCCCTCGGACAGGGGAACTATGGCTACACCTTC | CASSSLGQGNYGYTF
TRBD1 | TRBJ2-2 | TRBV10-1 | TGCGCTGCTTTGCGGACAGGGTGGACCGGGGAGCTGTTTTTT | CAALRTGWTGELFF
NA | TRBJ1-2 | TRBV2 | TGTGCCAGCAGTGCGTTTATGACAGGAGCAACTGCGATCGGCTACACCTTC | CASSAFMTGATAIGYTF
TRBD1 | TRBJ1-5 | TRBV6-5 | TGTGCCAGCAGTCCCGGGACAGCCAATCAGCCCCAGCATTTT | CASSPGTANQPQHF
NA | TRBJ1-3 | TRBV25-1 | TGTGCCAGCAGTGTTGGGGGAGCGTTTGGAAACACCATATATTTT | CASSVGGAFGNTIYF
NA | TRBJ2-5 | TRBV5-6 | TGTGCCAGCAGCTTACAGCGGTACTTGGAGACCCAGTACTTC | CASSLQRYLETQYF
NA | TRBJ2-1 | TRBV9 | TGTGCCAGCAGCCCAAGGTGGGACTCGTCCTACAATGAGCAGTTCTTC | CASSPRWDSSYNEQFF
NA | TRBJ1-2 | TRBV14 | TGTGCCAGCAGCCACGGGACAATACTCTATGGCTACACCTTC | CASSHGTILYGYTF
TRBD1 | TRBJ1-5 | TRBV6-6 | TGTGCCAGCAGTACCCACTCCAGGGGGGATCAGCCCCAGCATTTT | CASSTHSRGDQPQHF
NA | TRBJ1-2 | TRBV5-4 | TGTGCCAGCAGCTCGCCCTACGGGGACTATGGCTACACCTTC | CASSSPYGDYGYTF
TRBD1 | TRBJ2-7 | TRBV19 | TGTGCCAGTAGTTGGGGACAGAACTACGAGCAGTACTTC | CASSWGQNYEQYF
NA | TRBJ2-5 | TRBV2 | TGTGCCAGCAGTTCTCCGACCGTCGGGTTAGAGACCCAGTACTTC | CASSSPTVGLETQYF
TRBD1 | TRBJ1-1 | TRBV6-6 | TGTGCCACCCGCCCCGGGACAGCCAGCAACACTGAAGCTTTCTTT | CATRPGTASNTEAFF
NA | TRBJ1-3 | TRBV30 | TGTGCCTGGAGTGCCACCCGGAACACCATATATTTT | CAWSATRNTIYF
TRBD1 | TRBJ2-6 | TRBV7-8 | TGTGCCAGCAGCTTGGTGGGACAGGGGAGTTCTGGGGCCAACGTCCTGACTTTC | CASSLVGQGSSGANVLTF
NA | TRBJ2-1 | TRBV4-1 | TGCGCCAGCAGCCAACTTTCAAGGTTGAATGAGCAGTTCTTC | CASSQLSRLNEQFF
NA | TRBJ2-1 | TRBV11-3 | TGTGCCAGCAGCTTAAATTATGAGCAGTTCTTC | CASSLNYEQFF
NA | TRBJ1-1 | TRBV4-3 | TGCGCCAGCAGCCACCCCTTGTTAAACACTGAAGCTTTCTTT | CASSHPLLNTEAFF